Presented here are 31 T cell receptor beta chains from one specimen sequenced in a study of blood T cell repertoires in COVID-19. Clones were read by immunoSEQ multiplex PCR, and TCRdb kept only the in-frame ones, dropping some. The repertoire consists of fewer than 450,000 clones, with about 87% occurring once and the leading ten covering nearly 6.5%. The sequencing input was peripheral blood. These receptor sequences come from a woman in her forties or fifties with COVID-19, enrolled during active disease.

The chain couples TRBV6-2 or TRBV6-3 to TRBJ1-5; 7 bases match TRBD1. V lost 2 bases and J lost 6; bases outside the gene matches: 10. The CDR3 is made up of 16 amino acids. The germline V gene has CDR1 MNHEY and CDR2 SVGEGT. CDR3 nucleotide sequence: TGTGCCAGCAGTTACGTCGGCAGGGGGGAACTTCAGCCCCAGCATTTT. Amino acid sequence: CASSYVGRGELQPQHF.

V usage is TRBV6-5 and J usage is TRBJ2-1; D is possibly TRBD1 (7 bases). This CDR3 comprises 14 residues. The germline gives CDR1 MNHEY, CDR2 SVGAGI. V shed 6 bases and J shed 7 bases, with 16 bases lying between them. The CDR3 is CASSNRGGGNEQFF. DNA of the CDR3: TGTGCCAGCAGCAACAGGGGTGGGGGGAATGAGCAGTTCTTC.

The sample holds one count of this clone. The V and J genes are TRBV19 and TRBJ1-5; TRBD1 matches 7 bases. Per germline, CDR1 LNHDA and CDR2 SQIVND (reference sequence). The V and J ends lost 7 bases and 0 bases, in that order; junction bases with no gene match: 12. CDR3 size: 17 residues. CDR3 sequence reads: CASNSPYRTGSNQPQHF. The CDR3 coding sequence is TGTGCCAGTAACTCACCATACCGGACAGGTAGCAATCAGCCCCAGCATTTT.

The genes are TRBV29-1 and TRBJ2-7; D may be TRBD1 (5 bases). V was pared by 7 bases and J by 3 bases, with 16 bases between. Germline CDR1 SQVTM, CDR2 ANQGSEA. The CDR3 runs 13 residues. CDR3 DNA sequence: TGCAGCGCCGTAAGACAGCTCGGCTACGAGCAGTACTTC. Its translation: CSAVRQLGYEQYF.

The chain combines TRBV2 with TRBJ1-2, with D perhaps TRBD1 (5 bases). Germline V gives CDR1 SNHLY, CDR2 FYNNEI. The CDR3 runs to 14 residues. V was clipped by 6 bases and J by 8 bases, with 19 bases between them. The CDR3 loop reads CASSAPDRKRGYTF. The CDR3 DNA follows: TGTGCCAGCAGCGCCCCCGACAGAAAAAGAGGCTACACCTTC.

The chain uses TRBV7-9 and TRBJ1-4, with no clear D. V lost 4 bases to trimming and J lost 0 bases, with 18 bases between them. From germline, CDR1 is SEHNR and CDR2 FQNEAQ (reference sequence). This CDR3 has 18 residues. The DNA for the CDR3 is TGTGCCAGCAGCTCCCCCCCTAGGCAGCCCGCAACTAATGAAAAACTGTTTTTT. Protein product: CASSSPPRQPATNEKLFF.

The J gene is TRBJ1-1, the V gene TRBV5-1; 8 positions match TRBD1. The junction had 14 bases not matched to a gene; V was cut back by 3 bases and J by 4 bases. The CDR3 is 17 residues long. Germline loops: CDR1 SGHRS, CDR2 YFSETQ. CDR3 loop: CASSSIRTGRLGTEAFF. The CDR3 bases are TGCGCCAGCAGCTCCATTCGGACAGGGCGGTTAGGCACTGAAGCTTTCTTT.

CDR3 in DNA: TGTGCCAGTAGTATCACGGGAGCAGGTAATGAGCAGTTCTTC. Residues: CASSITGAGNEQFF. The V call is TRBV19, the J call TRBJ2-1; D is possibly TRBD2 (6 bases). The CDR3 loop spans 14 amino acids. The V and J ends lost 3 bases and 7 bases respectively, with 13 bases between them. Germline lookup yields CDR1 LNHDA and CDR2 SQIVND (reference sequence).

The chain employs TRBV18 and TRBJ1-6, with TRBD1 matching over 7 bases. The CDR3 totals 15 residues. Germline V gives CDR1 KGHSH, CDR2 LQKENI. The J segment lost 3 bases and the V segment lost 3 bases, leaving 2 bases of the junction unmatched. The CDR3 coding sequence is TGTGCCAGCTCACCCCAGGGGGTCTATAATTCACCCCTCCACTTT. This encodes CASSPQGVYNSPLHF.

This chain uses TRBV5-5 with TRBJ1-5; 12 bases line up with TRBD1. With V trimmed by 4 bases and J by 2 bases, 7 bases remained unmatched. This CDR3 is 17 amino acids long. From germline, CDR1 is SGHKS and CDR2 YYEKEE (reference sequence). In DNA form, the CDR3 reads TGTGCCAGCAGCGGGGGACAGGGGGCGCTTGGCAATCAGCCCCAGCATTTT. Protein product: CASSGGQGALGNQPQHF.

V is TRBV6-5 and J is TRBJ2-1, with D maybe TRBD2 (6 bases). This CDR3 comprises 12 residues. Germline CDR1 reads MNHEY; CDR2 reads SVGAGI. V shed 6 bases and J shed 8 bases, with 11 bases lying between them. Here the CDR3 reads CASSGRPHEQFF. In DNA form, the CDR3 reads TGTGCCAGCAGCGGGAGACCCCATGAGCAGTTCTTC.

The chain combines TRBV4-2 with TRBJ1-3, with 9 bases identical to TRBD1. This CDR3 spans 21 amino acids. V lost 1 base to trimming and J lost 4 bases; unmatched junction nucleotides: 20. Germline V gives CDR1 LGHNA, CDR2 YNFKEQ. The CDR3 nucleotides read TGTGCCAGCAGCCAAGTTCCCGGTCACAGGGGGCAAAGATCCTCAGGAAACACCATATATTTT. It yields the protein CASSQVPGHRGQRSSGNTIYF.

This clone was detected once. The V call is TRBV5-1, the J call TRBJ1-2; a possible D gene is TRBD1 (5 bases). CDR1 and CDR2 from the germline V gene are SGHRS and YFSETQ. With 1 base removed from V and 3 bases from J, the gap between germline ends came to 13 bases. This CDR3 is 15 amino acids long. CDR3 nucleotide sequence: TGCGCCAGCAGCTTGCCCGGGGGGGAGCACTATGGCTACACCTTC. This codes for CASSLPGGEHYGYTF. Supplemented by reference TRBV5-1 and TRBJ1-2, the full variable domain reads KAGVTQTPRYLIKTRGQQVTLSCSPISGHRSVSWYQQTPGQGLQFLFEYFSETQRNKGNFPGRFSGRQFSNSRSEMNVSTLELGDSALYLCASSLPGGEHYGYTFGSGTRLTVV.

This clone was found a few times. For the CDR3, the DNA is TGTGCCAGCAGTTTCGGGACAGGGGGAAACTATGGCTACACCTTC. Translation: CASSFGTGGNYGYTF. The chain is built from TRBV6-5 and TRBJ1-2; 11 bases are shared with TRBD1. The length of the CDR3 is 15 residues. V dropped 4 bases and J dropped 2; count of bases not matched to a gene: 3. CDR1 and CDR2 from the germline V gene are MNHEY and SVGAGI.

J is TRBJ1-2 and V is TRBV27, with D perhaps TRBD1 (5 bases). Germline CDR1 and CDR2: MNHEY and SMNVEV (reference sequence). The V end was cut by 5 bases, the J end by 7 bases, with 17 bases between. This CDR3 comprises 14 residues. DNA for the CDR3: TGTGCCAGCAGTCCTCGACTGGTGGGGGGTGGCTACACCTTC. Amino acid sequence: CASSPRLVGGGYTF.

This chain joins TRBV6-5 and TRBJ2-7; D perhaps matches TRBD1 (5 bases). There are 14 residues in the CDR3. The germline V gene has CDR1 MNHEY and CDR2 SVGAGI. Trimming pared 6 bases from V and 1 base from J, leaving 13 bases between. The CDR3 loop reads CASSPRQGSYEQYF. As DNA, the CDR3 is TGTGCCAGCAGCCCCCGTCAGGGATCCTACGAGCAGTACTTC.

The V gene is TRBV5-1, the J gene TRBJ2-6, with D perhaps matching TRBD1 or TRBD2 (5 bases each). This CDR3 has 16 residues. V gave up 4 bases and J gave up 3 bases, with 14 bases separating them. CDR1 and CDR2 from the germline V gene are SGHRS and YFSETQ. The CDR3, as DNA: TGCGCCAGCAGCGTGGGACCGGGGTATGGGGCCAACGTCCTGACTTTC. It is translated as CASSVGPGYGANVLTF. Looking up the rest from reference TRBV5-1 and TRBJ2-6 gives the full variable domain: KAGVTQTPRYLIKTRGQQVTLSCSPISGHRSVSWYQQTPGQGLQFLFEYFSETQRNKGNFPGRFSGRQFSNSRSEMNVSTLELGDSALYLCASSVGPGYGANVLTFGAGSRLTVL.

V usage is TRBV6-5 and J usage is TRBJ2-1; TRBD2 might be the D (6 bases). Between the trimmed V and J ends, which lost 5 bases and 2 bases, there was a span of 13 bases. CDR3 length equals 15 residues. Germline V gene lookup returns CDR1 MNHEY and CDR2 SVGAGI. DNA for the CDR3: TGTGCCAGCAGTCGTCTCGCGGGGACCTACAATGAGCAGTTCTTC. Translated, it gives CASSRLAGTYNEQFF.

The J gene is TRBJ2-1, the V gene TRBV6-6; D is unclear. This CDR3 contains 12 residues. V lost 8 bases to trimming and J lost 6 bases, with 11 bases between them. Germline V CDR1 and CDR2: MNHNY, SVGAGI (reference sequence). Here the CDR3 reads CASAIVGNEQFF. DNA for the CDR3: TGTGCCAGCGCCATAGTCGGCAATGAGCAGTTCTTC.

This chain uses TRBV6-1 with TRBJ1-6; 10 bases align to TRBD1. The germline V gene has CDR1 MNHNS and CDR2 SASEGT. Germline trimming cut 1 base from V and 0 bases from J; bases unmatched to any gene: 9. The CDR3 has 20 amino acids. The CDR3 sequence: CASSEEGTGAYLSYNSPLHF. Here the CDR3 DNA reads TGTGCCAGCAGTGAAGAAGGGACAGGGGCCTACCTCTCCTATAATTCACCCCTCCACTTT.

The genes are TRBV21-1 and TRBJ2-3; TRBD1, the table's D call, was not compared with the DNA. TRBV21-1 is termed a pseudogene. This CDR3 spans 13 amino acids. CDR3 sequence (DNA): TGTGCCAGCAACGACGATAGGGGCGGCACGCAGTATTTT. Translation: CASNDDRGGTQYF.

This clone was seen once. This rearrangement joins TRBV11-1 to TRBJ1-1; tentatively, D is TRBD1 (5 bases). This CDR3 spans 15 amino acids. CDR1 SGHAT and CDR2 FQDESV come from the germline V gene (reference sequence). V dropped 5 bases and J dropped 4 bases, with 17 bases sitting between them. The CDR3 region has the DNA TGTGCCAGCAGCCCAGGAGTTGTGGGGGGCACTGAAGCTTTCTTT. As protein: CASSPGVVGGTEAFF.

The V call is TRBV24-1, the J call TRBJ2-1, with TRBD2 identical over 10 bases. This CDR3 contains 16 residues. V lost 4 bases, J lost 3 bases, and 5 bases stayed unmatched. The germline CDR1 and CDR2 sequences are KGHDR and SFDVKD. CDR3 region: CATSDPSGGNYNEQFF. CDR3 sequence (DNA): TGTGCCACCAGTGACCCTAGCGGGGGCAACTACAATGAGCAGTTCTTC.

The chain is built from TRBV30 and TRBJ2-3; D is undetermined. Germline V gene data show CDR1 as GTSNPN and CDR2 as SVGIG (reference sequence). The length of the CDR3 is 13 residues. The ends were cut back, 2 bases at V and 6 bases at J, with 12 bases in the middle. The DNA for the CDR3 is TGTGCCTGGAGTCCTTCGGCTAGGGATACGCAGTATTTT. Protein: CAWSPSARDTQYF.

The genes are TRBV24-1 and TRBJ1-3; 9 nucleotides agree with TRBD1. The CDR3 is 16 residues long. The trim removed 4 bases at V and 1 base at J, leaving 4 bases unmatched. Looked up from germline, CDR1 is KGHDR and CDR2 is SFDVKD. The CDR3 nucleotides read TGTGCCACCAGTGACACCGGGACAGGGTCTGGAAACACCATATATTTT. This sequence encodes CATSDTGTGSGNTIYF.

V and J are TRBV24-1 and TRBJ2-2; a possible D gene is TRBD1 (5 bases). This CDR3 is built from 15 residues. The V and J ends lost 5 bases and 5 bases respectively, with 14 bases between them. The V gene's germline CDR1 is KGHDR and CDR2 SFDVKD. This chain's CDR3 is CATSVGQGRTGELFF. CDR3 coding DNA: TGTGCCACCAGTGTAGGTCAGGGAAGAACCGGGGAGCTGTTTTTT.

The gene calls are TRBV18 and TRBJ2-4, with TRBD2 matching 7 bases. Germline V lookup: CDR1 KGHSH, CDR2 LQKENI. V trimming: 0 bases; J trimming: 3 bases; junction bases outside the gene matches: 5. CDR3 size: 16 residues. The CDR3 DNA is TGTGCCAGCTCACCACCGAGCGGGATGAGCAAAAACATTCAGTACTTC. Its translation is CASSPPSGMSKNIQYF. Full variable domain (missing parts from reference TRBV18 and TRBJ2-4): NAGVMQNPRHLVRRRGQEARLRCSPMKGHSHVYWYRQLPEEGLKFMVYLQKENIIDESGMPKERFSAEFPKEGPSILRIQQVVRGDSAAYFCASSPPSGMSKNIQYFGAGTRLSVL.

The V call is TRBV12-5, the J call TRBJ2-7, with 8 bases matching TRBD1. V was pared by 2 bases and J by 6 bases, with 12 bases of the junction left unmatched. CDR3 length equals 16 residues. CDR1 is LGHNT and CDR2 is FRNRAP in the germline V gene. CDR3 in amino acids: CASGLPPGQVRSEQYF. CDR3 DNA sequence: TGTGCTAGTGGTTTGCCACCGGGACAGGTTAGGTCCGAGCAGTACTTC.

The rearrangement joins TRBV29-1 to TRBJ1-4, with 8 positions matching TRBD1. V gave up 6 bases and J gave up 0 bases; unmatched junction bases: 3. Germline V gene data show CDR1 as SQVTM and CDR2 as ANQGSEA. The CDR3 consists of 14 residues. The CDR3, as DNA: TGCAGCGTCATGGGACAGGCAACTAATGAAAAACTGTTTTTT. Amino acid sequence: CSVMGQATNEKLFF.

The rearrangement uses TRBV11-3 and TRBJ1-1; D unresolved. The CDR3 consists of 13 residues. V lost 5 bases to trimming and J lost 5 bases, with 12 bases between them. The germline V gene has CDR1 SGHNT and CDR2 YENEEA. CDR3 loop: CASSQTTKTEAFF. CDR3 nucleotide sequence: TGTGCCAGCAGCCAAACGACAAAAACTGAAGCTTTCTTT. The entire variable domain, with the rest obtained from reference TRBV11-3 and TRBJ1-1, is as follows: EAGVVQSPRYKIIEKKQPVAFWCNPISGHNTLYWYLQNLGQGPELLIRYENEEAVDDSQLPKDRFSAERLKGVDSTLKIQPAELGDSAVYLCASSQTTKTEAFFGQGTRLTVV.

V gene TRBV5-4 combines with J gene TRBJ1-1; D is ambiguous. Germline-derived CDR1 and CDR2 are SGHNT and YYREEE (reference sequence). This CDR3 region has 14 residues. Trimming took 0 bases from V and 1 from J, leaving 7 bases between them. The CDR3 sequence is CASSLGHQNTEAFF. The CDR3 DNA reads TGTGCCAGCAGCTTGGGACACCAGAACACTGAAGCTTTCTTT. The variable domain in full, completed from reference TRBV5-4 and TRBJ1-1, reads ETGVTQSPTHLIKTRGQQVTLRCSSQSGHNTVSWYQQALGQGPQFIFQYYREEENGRGNFPPRFSGLQFPNYSSELNVNALELDDSALYLCASSLGHQNTEAFFGQGTRLTVV.